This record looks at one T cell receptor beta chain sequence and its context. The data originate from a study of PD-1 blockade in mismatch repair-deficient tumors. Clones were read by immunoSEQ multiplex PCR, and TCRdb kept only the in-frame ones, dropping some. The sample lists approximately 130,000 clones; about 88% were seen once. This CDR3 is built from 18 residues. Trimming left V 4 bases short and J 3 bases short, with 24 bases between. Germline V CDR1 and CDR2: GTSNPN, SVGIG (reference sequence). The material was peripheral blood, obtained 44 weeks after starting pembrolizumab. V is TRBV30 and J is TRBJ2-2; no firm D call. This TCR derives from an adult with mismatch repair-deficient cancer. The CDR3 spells CAWNRGGMLGSYTGELFF. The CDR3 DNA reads TGTGCCTGGAATCGCGGTGGGATGCTGGGTTCTTACACCGGGGAGCTGTTTTTT.